What follows are 10 T cell receptor beta chains derived from one specimen sequenced in a study of Graves' ophthalmopathy and Graves' hyperthyroidism. TCR beta CDR3 regions were amplified from RNA transcripts. HTBI-primed RT-PCR formed the first round, and a multiplex PCR formed the second. TCRdb re-called the multiplex PCR reads through MiXCR, storing one row per CDR3 protein. The profile covers 500,000 to 600,000 distinct CDR3 sequences, with approximately 37% appearing a single time and 3.5% to 5% taken by the ten largest. Material: peripheral blood or thyroid tissue (not recorded which). These receptor sequences come from an adult man with Graves' hyperthyroidism.

This clonotype came up many times. The chain links TRBV20-1 to TRBJ2-5, with 8 bases identical to TRBD1. The length of the CDR3 is 15 residues. The germline CDR1 and CDR2 sequences are DFQATT and SNEGSKA (reference sequence). Trimming took 6 bases from V and 4 from J; bases not matched to a gene: 13. The CDR3 region has the DNA TGCAGTGCAGATCCCCTGACAGGGGACCGAGAGACCCAGTACTTC. Amino acids: CSADPLTGDRETQYF.

The chain is built from TRBV25-1 and TRBJ2-5; 8 bases align to TRBD1. J gave up 4 bases and V 7 bases, and 14 bases lay outside the gene matches. CDR1 is MGHDK, CDR2 SYGVNS, per germline. The CDR3 is made up of 16 amino acids. The CDR3 nucleotides read TGTGCCAGCACCCCGACAGGGGACCCCGGTCGAGAGACCCAGTACTTC. Encoded protein: CASTPTGDPGRETQYF.

This clonotype has a count of ten or more. The rearrangement joins TRBV20-1 to TRBJ1-3; 7 bases line up with TRBD1. The germline gives CDR1 DFQATT, CDR2 SNEGSKA (reference sequence). J gave up 2 bases and V 6 bases, and 4 bases lay outside the gene matches. The CDR3 runs 13 residues. The CDR3 coding sequence is TGCAGTGCCGACAGGGTCCCTGGAAACACCATATATTTT. Its translation: CSADRVPGNTIYF.

On this clonotype itself: Germline is not matched at one junction end, which may reflect a read error. V gene TRBV4-1 combines with J gene TRBJ2-5; 10 bases agree with TRBD1. The CDR3 extends over 18 amino acids. The germline CDR1 and CDR2 sequences are MGHRA and YSYEKL. CDR3 sequence reads: CASSLFGPGQGGKETQYF. CDR3 bases: TGTGCCAGCAGCCTCTTCGGGCCCGGACAGGGGGGGAAGGAGACCCAGTACTTC.

The table lists this clonotype with many counts. The V gene is TRBV27, the J gene TRBJ1-4, with 8 bases that match TRBD1. The V gene's germline CDR1 is MNHEY and CDR2 SMNVEV (reference sequence). The CDR3 covers 15 residues. V lost 0 bases, J lost 7 bases, and 4 bases stayed unmatched. The CDR3 loop is CASSLSGTGSEKLFF. CDR3 nucleotides: TGTGCCAGCAGTTTATCGGGGACAGGAAGTGAAAAACTGTTTTTT. Filled out from reference TRBV27 and TRBJ1-4, the complete variable domain reads EAQVTQNPRYLITVTGKKLTVTCSQNMNHEYMSWYRQDPGLGLRQIYYSMNVEVTDKGDVPEGYKVSRKEKRNFPLILESPSPNQTSLYFCASSLSGTGSEKLFFGSGTQLSVL.

The rearrangement uses TRBV11-3 and TRBJ2-2, with TRBD2 identical over 7 bases. The J segment lost 3 bases and the V segment lost 4 bases, leaving 5 bases of the junction unmatched. The germline V gene has CDR1 SGHNT and CDR2 YENEEA. This CDR3 is 15 amino acids long. In DNA form, the CDR3 reads TGTGCCAGCAGCTACCGGGGGGACGACACCGGGGAGCTGTTTTTT. As protein: CASSYRGDDTGELFF.

This clonotype came up many times. The CDR3 nucleotides read TGTGCCAGCAGCTGGGACAGGGTGAACACTGAAGCTTTCTTT. Translation gives CASSWDRVNTEAFF. The chain combines TRBV7-8 with TRBJ1-1; 9 bases are a match to TRBD1. Germline V gene lookup returns CDR1 SGHVS and CDR2 FQNEAQ. V shed 4 bases, J shed 0 bases, and the junction held 0 bases outside the gene matches. CDR3 length equals 14 residues.

The chain couples TRBV7-9 to TRBJ2-1, with 7 nucleotides matching TRBD2. The CDR3 is 15 residues long. V shed 8 bases and J 10 bases; nucleotides not matched to a gene: 17. Germline V gene lookup returns CDR1 SEHNR and CDR2 FQNEAQ (reference sequence). The CDR3 DNA is TGTGCCAGCTTGGGGGGGACCGCCCCTCCGGAGGAGCAGTTCTTC. It yields the protein CASLGGTAPPEEQFF.

This clonotype was observed a handful of times. This rearrangement joins TRBV24-1 to TRBJ2-1; a weak D match, TRBD1 (6 bases). Per germline, CDR1 KGHDR and CDR2 SFDVKD. This CDR3 contains 13 residues. V lost 8 bases to trimming and J lost 2 bases, with 9 bases between them. CDR3 loop: CATTGETYNEQFF. Here the CDR3 DNA reads TGTGCCACCACAGGGGAGACCTACAATGAGCAGTTCTTC.

This clonotype appeared many times. CDR3 loop: CAISERRGGMSFYEQYF. In nucleotides, the CDR3 is TGTGCCATCAGTGAGAGGCGGGGGGGGATGTCTTTCTACGAGCAGTACTTC. The chain is built from TRBV10-3 and TRBJ2-7, with 9 bases lining up with TRBD2. The CDR3 spans 17 residues. CDR1 ENHRY and CDR2 SYGVKD come from the germline V gene. J lost 3 bases, V lost 2 bases, and 11 bases had no gene match.